The T cell receptor beta chain described here comes from a study of identifying expanded T cells in peripheral blood. General study findings and limits: Approximately 2-week clone count variance significantly increased as total template count grew.

The assay was immunoSEQ multiplex PCR, and TCRdb's table has in-frame clones only and misses some. The sample records about 130,000 clones, about 86% being singletons. The germline V gene has CDR1 SGHRS and CDR2 YFSETQ. The V gene end was trimmed by 4 bases and the J gene end by 0 bases; junction bases not matched to a gene: 6. The CDR3 totals 17 residues. Collection occurred without any documented infections or immune events in donors. With respect to this clone: The antigen remains undetermined.

Sequencing was carried out using blood. The TCR comes from a person aged 18 to 75 in good health. V gene TRBV5-1 combines with J gene TRBJ2-2; TRBD1 matches at 10 bases. The CDR3 sequence: CASSPPGQGANTGELFF. Here the CDR3 DNA reads TGCGCCAGCAGCCCACCCGGACAGGGGGCGAACACCGGGGAGCTGTTTTTT.